The 19 T cell receptor beta chains listed next were all sequenced from one sample in a study of blood T cells in healthy people across ages. Next came a second PCR, run for about 7 to 12 cycles, which used a sample-barcoded 5' primer along with a J-beta primer mix. One entry per CDR3 protein results from TCRdb running MiXCR on the 5' RACE reads. This table has hundreds of thousands of distinct CDR3 sequences, less than 70% appearing once. The specimen was blood. The receptors were gathered from an elderly man in good health.

In its sample, this clonotype was seen a few times. The chain is built from TRBV6-6 and TRBJ2-7; D assignment may be TRBD1 or TRBD2 (5 bases each). Germline CDR1 reads MNHNY; CDR2 reads SVGAGI (reference sequence). The CDR3 is 13 amino acids. V was cut by 6 bases and J by 1 base, with 10 bases left in between. As DNA, the CDR3 is TGTGCCAGCAGGGGGACCGCGTCCTACGAGCAGTACTTC. It yields the protein CASRGTASYEQYF.

The chain couples TRBV18 to TRBJ2-1, with 7 bases identical to TRBD2. The DNA matches TRBJ2-7 better at its end, which makes the J call doubtful. CDR1 and CDR2 from the germline V gene are KGHSH and LQKENI. The CDR3 has 16 amino acids. CDR3 in DNA: TGTGCCAGCTCAACGCTAGCGGTGAGCTCCTACAATGAGCAGTACTTC. Translation gives CASSTLAVSSYNEQYF.

The chain joins TRBV3-1 to TRBJ2-1; TRBD2 aligns across 7 bases. This CDR3 is 16 amino acids long. Per the germline V gene, CDR1 is LGHDT and CDR2 is YNNKEL (reference sequence). J was trimmed by 10 bases and V by 0 bases; bases with no gene match: 12. CDR3 in amino acids: CASSQEWTGRIGEQFF. CDR3 coding DNA: TGTGCCAGCAGCCAAGAGTGGACCGGGAGGATTGGCGAGCAGTTCTTC.

This clonotype has a handful of counts. The chain has TRBV24-1 and TRBJ2-2; tentatively, D is TRBD1 or TRBD2 (5 bases each). Germline V gene lookup returns CDR1 KGHDR and CDR2 SFDVKD. V was trimmed by 9 bases and J by 7 bases, leaving 20 bases between them. This CDR3 is built from 15 residues. The CDR3 is CATSTTARGGGELFF. The CDR3 DNA follows: TGTGCCACCTCCACTACCGCGCGTGGGGGCGGGGAGCTGTTTTTT.

This rearrangement joins TRBV18 to TRBJ2-5; unclear D gene. Looked up from germline, CDR1 is KGHSH and CDR2 is LQKENI. Trimming took 2 bases from V and 2 from J, leaving 15 bases between them. The CDR3 has 16 amino acids. The CDR3 region is CASSPRRETGQETQYF. CDR3 sequence (DNA): TGTGCCAGCTCACCAAGACGCGAAACTGGGCAAGAGACCCAGTACTTC.

The chain uses TRBV9 and TRBJ2-1; D is unresolved. V was clipped by 0 bases and J by 7 bases, with 2 bases between them. Germline lookup yields CDR1 SGDLS and CDR2 YYNGEE. The CDR3 runs to 11 residues. CDR3 coding DNA: TGTGCCAGCAGCGTAGAAAATGAGCAGTTCTTC. Residues: CASSVENEQFF.

There are a few counts of this clonotype. This sequence joins TRBV30 and TRBJ2-2; 7 positions agree with TRBD2. This CDR3 comprises 15 residues. Trimming cost V 8 bases and J 5 bases; bases outside gene matches: 14. Germline V CDR1 and CDR2: GTSNPN, SVGIG (reference sequence). In DNA, the CDR3 is TGTGCCGGCCTATCGGCGGGAGAGGGGACCGGGGAGCTGTTTTTT. Its translation is CAGLSAGEGTGELFF.

The chain employs TRBV6-5 and TRBJ2-7; TRBD2 matches 10 bases. With 2 bases clipped from V and 2 bases from J, the junction kept 3 bases outside the gene matches. Germline V CDR1 and CDR2: MNHEY, SVGAGI. The CDR3 is made up of 15 amino acids. The CDR3 sequence is CASSYGTSDAYEQYF. In DNA, the CDR3 is TGTGCCAGCAGTTACGGGACTAGCGATGCCTACGAGCAGTACTTC.

V and J are TRBV20-1 and TRBJ2-7; the D gene is possibly TRBD2 (5 bases). Germline V gene data show CDR1 as DFQATT and CDR2 as SNEGSKA (reference sequence). This CDR3 region has 13 residues. V shed 1 base and J shed 5 bases, with 12 bases lying between them. CDR3 loop: CSARAPAGDEQYF. The CDR3 nucleotides are TGCAGTGCTAGAGCCCCGGCGGGCGACGAGCAGTACTTC.

The V call is TRBV6-1, the J call TRBJ2-5; D tentatively fits TRBD1 or TRBD2 (5 bases each). With the DNA end fitting TRBJ2-7 better, the J assignment may be wrong. Germline CDR1 reads MNHNS; CDR2 reads SASEGT. This CDR3 has 14 residues. The CDR3 DNA reads as TGTGCCAGCAATCCGGGGCTCCTGCGCGACGAGCAGTACTTC. Its protein is CASNPGLLRDEQYF.

About this clonotype itself: The junction departs from germline at one end; a sequencing error may be responsible. V gene TRBV10-3 combines with J gene TRBJ1-2; D may be TRBD1 (5 bases). The germline V gene encodes CDR1 ENHRY and CDR2 SYGVKD. The CDR3 loop spans 13 amino acids. In DNA form, the CDR3 reads TGTGTCATCAGTGGCAGGGAGAACTATGGCTACACCTTC. Translation: CVISGRENYGYTF.

This chain uses TRBV2 with TRBJ2-7; 12 bases fit TRBD1. The J call may be mistaken, given a closer DNA end match to TRBJ2-5. Germline lookup yields CDR1 SNHLY and CDR2 FYNNEI. CDR3 length equals 17 residues. In DNA form, the CDR3 reads TGTGCCAGCAGTGCGGCTAAGGGACAGGGGGCGTCAAAGACCCAGTACTTC. This gives the protein CASSAAKGQGASKTQYF.

This clonotype was seen repeatedly, ten times or more. The chain joins TRBV5-1 to TRBJ1-2; possible D gene TRBD1, 6 bases. CDR3 length: 13 residues. Trimming removed 2 bases at V and 6 bases at J, with 11 bases between. Germline V gene sequence: CDR1 SGHRS, CDR2 YFSETQ. The CDR3 reads CASSFRGADGYTF. DNA of the CDR3: TGCGCCAGCAGCTTCCGGGGGGCAGATGGCTACACCTTC.

V and J are TRBV6-6 and TRBJ1-1; 7 bases align to TRBD1. J gave up 11 bases and V 7 bases, and 10 bases lay outside the gene matches. The CDR3 is 12 residues long. The V gene's germline CDR1 is MNHNY and CDR2 SVGAGI (reference sequence). The CDR3 DNA follows: TGTGCCAGCACCCAACAGGGGAGGTGGGCTTTCTTT. As protein: CASTQQGRWAFF.

The chain employs TRBV20-1 and TRBJ2-5, with D perhaps matching TRBD1 (6 bases). V was trimmed by 0 bases and J by 2 bases, leaving 16 bases between them. The CDR3 has 16 amino acids. CDR1 is DFQATT, CDR2 SNEGSKA, per germline (reference sequence). The CDR3 protein is CSARELLRGSQETQYF. The CDR3 DNA reads as TGCAGTGCTAGAGAGCTGTTGAGGGGGTCACAAGAGACCCAGTACTTC.

This clonotype was detected only once. The chain combines TRBV20-1 with TRBJ2-4; the match to TRBD2 covers 9 bases. In germline, CDR1 is DFQATT, CDR2 SNEGSKA (reference sequence). Losses at the gene ends were 0 bases for V and 4 bases for J; bases not matched to a gene: 7. The CDR3 consists of 16 residues. CDR3 amino acids: CSARDWAGGAKNIQYF. The CDR3 DNA follows: TGCAGTGCTAGAGATTGGGCGGGAGGGGCTAAAAACATTCAGTACTTC.

The chain uses TRBV13 and TRBJ1-2; D perhaps matches TRBD1 (6 bases). The V and J ends lost 5 bases and 6 bases respectively, with 19 bases between them. The CDR3 is made up of 15 amino acids. The V gene's germline CDR1 is PRHDT and CDR2 FYEKMQ (reference sequence). CDR3 loop: CASSPGQLLRDGYTF. CDR3 nucleotides: TGTGCCAGCAGCCCAGGACAGCTCCTTAGGGATGGCTACACCTTC.

The chain employs TRBV20-1 and TRBJ1-1; D is unclear. The CDR3 extends over 14 amino acids. CDR1 DFQATT and CDR2 SNEGSKA come from the germline V gene (reference sequence). V lost 6 bases and J lost 1, with 15 bases in between. DNA for the CDR3: TGCAGTGCCCCTCGGGTTTCGGCGAACACTGAAGCTTTCTTT. Protein sequence: CSAPRVSANTEAFF.

This chain uses TRBV13 with TRBJ2-5; no definite D call. V was shortened by 5 bases and J by 5 bases, with 12 bases between the two germline ends. Germline values: CDR1 PRHDT, CDR2 FYEKMQ (reference sequence). CDR3 length equals 13 residues. The CDR3 sequence is CASSAGGPETQYF. As DNA, the CDR3 is TGTGCCAGCAGCGCCGGTGGCCCGGAGACCCAGTACTTC.